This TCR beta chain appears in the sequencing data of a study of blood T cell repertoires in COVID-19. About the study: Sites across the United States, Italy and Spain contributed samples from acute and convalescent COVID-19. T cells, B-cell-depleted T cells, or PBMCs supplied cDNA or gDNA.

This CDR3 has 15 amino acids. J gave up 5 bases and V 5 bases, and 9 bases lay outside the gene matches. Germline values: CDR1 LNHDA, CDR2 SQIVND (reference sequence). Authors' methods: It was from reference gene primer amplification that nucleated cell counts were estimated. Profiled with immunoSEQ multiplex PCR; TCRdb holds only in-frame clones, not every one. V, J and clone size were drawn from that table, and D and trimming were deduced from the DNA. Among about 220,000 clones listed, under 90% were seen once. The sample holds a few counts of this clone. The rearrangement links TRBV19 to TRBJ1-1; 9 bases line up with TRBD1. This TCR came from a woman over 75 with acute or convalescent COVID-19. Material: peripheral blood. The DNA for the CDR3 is TGTGCCAGTAGTCCGCGACAGGGGGGAACGACTGAAGCTTTCTTT. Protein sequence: CASSPRQGGTTEAFF.